The next 6 T cell receptor beta chains were all read from a single sample in a study of glioma-infiltrating T cells. Amplification of TCR alpha and beta CDR3 regions from RNA used iRepertoire nested multiplex PCR. TCRdb re-derived calls from the multiplex PCR reads in MiXCR, one entry per CDR3 protein. The sample lists around 93,000 distinct CDR3 sequences, 35% to 50% occurring once. Sequenced material: glioma tissue, nonneoplastic brain tissue, or PBMCs (not recorded which). The receptors were sampled from a human donor with low-grade glioma or glioblastoma, undergoing nonglioma brain surgery, or in good health (not recorded which).

There are many counts of this clonotype. The DNA for the CDR3 is TGTGCCAGCAGCCTTCTACGGGGAGGTGGGCAGTTCTTC. This translates into CASSLLRGGGQFF. The J gene is TRBJ2-1, the V gene TRBV6-2 or TRBV6-3; TRBD2 is a possible D gene (6 bases). Trimming removed 6 bases from V and 12 bases from J, with 18 bases in between. CDR3 size: 13 residues. The germline CDR1 and CDR2 sequences are MNHEY and SVGEGT.

This chain links TRBV7-2 with TRBJ2-3, with 8 bases lining up with TRBD2. V lost 8 bases and J lost 2; bases outside the gene matches: 6. Germline V gives CDR1 SGHTA, CDR2 FQGNSA. The CDR3 totals 14 residues. The CDR3 sequence: CASQAGAPTDTQYF. CDR3 coding DNA: TGTGCCAGCCAAGCGGGAGCACCCACAGATACGCAGTATTTT.

This clonotype was recorded many times. The rearrangement uses TRBV7-9 and TRBJ2-3, with D unresolved. Deletions cut 2 bases from V and 0 bases from J, with 12 bases between. There are 16 residues in the CDR3. The V gene's germline CDR1 is SEHNR and CDR2 FQNEAQ (reference sequence). CDR3 in amino acids: CASSLTRAQSTDTQYF. In nucleotides, the CDR3 is TGTGCCAGCAGCTTAACCCGGGCTCAGAGCACAGATACGCAGTATTTT. Together with reference TRBV7-9 and TRBJ2-3, the CDR3 gives the full variable domain: DTGVSQNPRHKITKRGQNVTFRCDPISEHNRLYWYRQTLGQGPEFLTYFQNEAQLEKSRLLSDRFSAERPKGSFSTLEIQRTEQGDSAMYLCASSLTRAQSTDTQYFGPGTRLTVL.

This clonotype was seen ten or more times. The chain couples TRBV19 to TRBJ1-5; maybe TRBD1 (5 bases). Trimming took off 4 bases at V and 0 bases at J, with 7 bases between the two ends. The V gene's germline CDR1 is LNHDA and CDR2 SQIVND (reference sequence). This CDR3 spans 14 amino acids. The CDR3 region is CASSRQNSNQPQHF. In DNA form, the CDR3 reads TGTGCCAGTAGTAGACAGAATAGCAATCAGCCCCAGCATTTT.

This chain links TRBV29-1 with TRBJ1-1; 7 nucleotides align to TRBD1. Germline-derived CDR1 and CDR2 are SQVTM and ANQGSEA. Trimming at V came to 7 bases and at J to 1 base, leaving 9 bases not matched to a gene. The CDR3 consists of 14 residues. The CDR3 protein is CSALHRGSNTEAFF. CDR3 nucleotides: TGCAGCGCTTTGCACAGGGGATCGAACACTGAAGCTTTCTTT.

This clonotype was picked up many times. V is TRBV3-1 and J is TRBJ1-1, with D hard to call. Trimming pared 3 bases from V and 4 bases from J, leaving 6 bases between. Per the germline V gene, CDR1 is LGHDT and CDR2 is YNNKEL (reference sequence). The CDR3 covers 12 residues. The DNA of the CDR3 is TGTGCCAGCAGCCAGGGAAGCACTGAAGCTTTCTTT. It translates to CASSQGSTEAFF.